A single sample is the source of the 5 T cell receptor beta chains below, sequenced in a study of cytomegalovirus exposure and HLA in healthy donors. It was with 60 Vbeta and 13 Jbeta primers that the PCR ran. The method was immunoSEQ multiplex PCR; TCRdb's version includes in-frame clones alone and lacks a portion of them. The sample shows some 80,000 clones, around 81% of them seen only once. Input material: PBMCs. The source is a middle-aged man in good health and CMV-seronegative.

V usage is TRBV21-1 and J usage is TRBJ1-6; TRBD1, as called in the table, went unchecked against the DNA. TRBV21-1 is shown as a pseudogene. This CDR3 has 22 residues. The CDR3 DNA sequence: TGTGCCAGCAGCAAAGTGGGGTGGGCTGGTCTCAGGGAATCGGCCTATAATTCACCCCTCCACTTT. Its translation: CASSKVGWAGLRESAYNSPLHF.

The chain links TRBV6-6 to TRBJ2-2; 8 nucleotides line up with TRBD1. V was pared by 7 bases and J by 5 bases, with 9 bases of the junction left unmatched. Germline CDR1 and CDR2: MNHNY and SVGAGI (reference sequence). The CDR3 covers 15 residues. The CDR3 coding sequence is TGTGCCAGCAAGTTCCAGGACAGGGAAACCGGGGAGCTGTTTTTT. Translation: CASKFQDRETGELFF.

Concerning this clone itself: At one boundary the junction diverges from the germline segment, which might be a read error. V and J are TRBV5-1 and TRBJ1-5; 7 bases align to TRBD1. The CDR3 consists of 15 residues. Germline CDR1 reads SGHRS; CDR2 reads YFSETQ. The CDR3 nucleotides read TGTGCCAGCAGCTTGGGTGCGGCAGGGGGTAATCCCCAGCATTTT. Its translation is CASSLGAAGGNPQHF. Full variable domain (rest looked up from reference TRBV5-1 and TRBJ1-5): KAGVTQTPRYLIKTRGQQVTLSCSPISGHRSVSWYQQTPGQGLQFLFEYFSETQRNKGNFPGRFSGRQFSNSRSEMNVSTLELGDSALYLCASSLGAAGGNPQHFGDGTRLSIL.

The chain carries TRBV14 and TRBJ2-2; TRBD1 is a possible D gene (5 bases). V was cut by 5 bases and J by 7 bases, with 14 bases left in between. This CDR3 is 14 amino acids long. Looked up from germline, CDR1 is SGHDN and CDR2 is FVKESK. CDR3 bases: TGTGCCAGCAGCGTCAGAAGGGGCCACGGGGAGCTGTTTTTT. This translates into CASSVRRGHGELFF.

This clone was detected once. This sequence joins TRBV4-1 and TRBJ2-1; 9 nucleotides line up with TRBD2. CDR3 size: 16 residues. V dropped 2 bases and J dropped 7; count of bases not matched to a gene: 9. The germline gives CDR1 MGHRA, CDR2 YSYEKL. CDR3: CASSQIGTSSANEQFF. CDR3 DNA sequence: TGCGCCAGCAGCCAAATAGGGACTAGCAGCGCTAATGAGCAGTTCTTC.